A selection of T cell receptor beta chains follows, all from one sample in a study of T cell repertoires in cytomegalovirus infection. For these TCRs, the target antigens are not known. One entry per CDR3 protein results from TCRdb running MiXCR on the reads. The table has some 590,000 distinct CDR3 sequences, about 39% seen once; the top ten hold around 48%. The specimen was cultured PBMCs, collected from culture after CMV antigen stimulation. Receptor source: a human donor in good health (CMV status not recorded). Some clones in this sample may be carry-over from other donors' samples. The CDR3 runs from the conserved cysteine through the conserved F or W. The order of the fields is J gene, V gene, D gene, clone size, CDR3 DNA, CDR3 protein. D genes are given only for firm matches. Expanded clones are given a class, and other clones once, few, many or no size at all.

>TRBJ2-7|TRBV7-9|.|.
TGTGCCAGCAGCAACGACCCCGCAACCTACGAGCAGTACTTC
CASSNDPATYEQYF
>TRBJ1-5|TRBV7-9|TRBD1|few
TGTGCCAGCGGAAGAGGGGGCGGCAATCAGCCCCAGCATTTT
CASGRGGGNQPQHF
>TRBJ2-5|TRBV11-2|.|few
TGTGCCAGCAGCCCGCTAAGTGGCACGGCGACCCAGTACTTC
CASSPLSGTATQYF
>TRBJ1-2|TRBV7-6|.|.
TGTGCCAGCTTCCTCTTTACGGCGAATGGCTACACCTTC
CASFLFTANGYTF
>TRBJ2-1|TRBV7-2|.|few
TGTGCCAGCAGCTCCCCCCCAGGTGACCAGTTCTTC
CASSSPPGDQFF
>TRBJ2-7|TRBV7-9|.|.
TGTGCCAGCACCCAGGAGTACGAGCAGTACTTC
CASTQEYEQYF
>TRBJ1-1|TRBV11-2|.|few
TGTGCCAGCAGCTTAGTGGGCCCCGCGGGAGCTTTCTTT
CASSLVGPAGAFF
>TRBJ2-1|TRBV15|TRBD2|.
TGTGCCACCATGGGGCGGGAGGGCCAGAATGAGCAGTTCTTC
CATMGREGQNEQFF
>TRBJ1-4|TRBV7-9|.|.
TGTGCCAGCAGCCCCCGAACGGGGTGGGCTAATGAAAAACTGTTTTTT
CASSPRTGWANEKLFF
>TRBJ2-3|TRBV4-1|.|many
TGTGCCAGCAGCCAGGGGCCTGGCACAGATACGCAGTATTTT
CASSQGPGTDTQYF
>TRBJ2-7|TRBV6-2/TRBV6-3|.|.
TGTGCCAGCAGTTACCAGTTTGGGAGATCCTACGAGCAGTACTTC
CASSYQFGRSYEQYF
>TRBJ2-5|TRBV6-2/TRBV6-3|.|many
TGTGCCAGCAGCCAGCAAGTCCTTCAAGAGACCCAGTACTTC
CASSQQVLQETQYF
>TRBJ2-7|TRBV15|TRBD2|.
TGTGCCACCAGCAGAGATTTGGGCCCGGGGGGCGAGCAGTACTTC
CATSRDLGPGGEQYF
>TRBJ2-1|TRBV4-1|.|.
TGCGCCAGCAGCCAAGAAGGTAGGGTTGAGCAGTTCTTC
CASSQEGRVEQFF
>TRBJ1-5|TRBV20-1|.|.
TGCAGTGCTAGAGAGGGTTCAAGGAATCGGCCCCAGCATTTT
CSAREGSRNRPQHF
>TRBJ2-3|TRBV10-3|.|.
TGTGCCATCAGTGAGTCGGGGAGGACTAGCACAGATACGCAGTATTTT
CAISESGRTSTDTQYF
>TRBJ2-1|TRBV6-2/TRBV6-3|TRBD2|.
TGTGCCAGCAGTCAGACCCCGGGACTAGGTTGGGGTGAGCAGTTCTTC
CASSQTPGLGWGEQFF
>TRBJ2-7|TRBV27|.|.
TGTGCCGACAGAGTAATAAGGTACTTC
CADRVIRYF
>TRBJ1-2|TRBV6-2/TRBV6-3|TRBD1|.
TGTGCCAGGAAAACGGGACAGAACTATGGCTACACCTTC
CARKTGQNYGYTF
>TRBJ1-4|TRBV7-2|TRBD1|few
TGTGCCAGCAGGGGACAGGGGTGGTCTAATGAAAAACTGTTTTTT
CASRGQGWSNEKLFF
>TRBJ1-2|TRBV7-6|.|once
TGTGCCAGCACCCGTACGGGGGAATATCCACATAATAGCTACACCTTC
CASTRTGEYPHNSYTF
>TRBJ2-3|TRBV27|TRBD2|.
TGTGCCAGCAGTCGACGGACTAGCGGGGTGACAGATACGCAGTATTTT
CASSRRTSGVTDTQYF
>TRBJ1-2|TRBV4-3|.|few
TGCGCCAGCAGCCAAGACTTGTCAGGGTTCTCCACCTTC
CASSQDLSGFSTF
>TRBJ1-1|TRBV7-8|TRBD1|many
TGTGCCAGCAGCTCGAGACAGGGTGACACTGAAGCTTTCTTT
CASSSRQGDTEAFF
>TRBJ2-3|TRBV28|.|few
TGTGCCAGCAGTTACCCCCGGGACACCTTTAGGGGGGCAGATACGCAGTATTTT
CASSYPRDTFRGADTQYF
>TRBJ2-1|TRBV7-9|.|few
TGTGCCAGCAGCTTATTGTACAATGAGCAGTTCTTC
CASSLLYNEQFF
>TRBJ2-3|TRBV7-2|.|few
TGTGCCAGCAGTTCCCAGGGCCTCAGCACAGATACGCAGTATTTT
CASSSQGLSTDTQYF
>TRBJ2-5|TRBV4-1|TRBD2|.
TGCGCCAGCGGTCCTAGCGGGACCCAAGAGACCCAGTACTTC
CASGPSGTQETQYF
>TRBJ2-1|TRBV19|TRBD2|.
TGTGCCACCAGGACTAGCGGAACCTACAATGAGCAGTTCTTC
CATRTSGTYNEQFF
>TRBJ1-6|TRBV7-2|.|.
TGTGCCAGCAGCTTAGTTGATAGTTCACCCCTCCACTTT
CASSLVDSSPLHF
>TRBJ2-3|TRBV12-3/TRBV12-4|TRBD2|few
TGTGCCGACCGGCTAGCGGGAGTGGATACGCAGTATTTT
CADRLAGVDTQYF
>TRBJ2-7|TRBV7-2|.|few
TGTGCCAGCAGCTTAGTGTCAGTCTCCTACGAGCAGTACTTC
CASSLVSVSYEQYF
>TRBJ2-5|TRBV12-3/TRBV12-4|TRBD1|many
TGTGCCAGCAGTTTAGGCACAGGGGGAGAGACCCAGTACTTC
CASSLGTGGETQYF
>TRBJ2-7|TRBV18|TRBD2|few
TGTGCCAGCTCACCCACTAGCGACTCCTACGAGCAGTACTTC
CASSPTSDSYEQYF
>TRBJ2-5|TRBV20-1|TRBD1|.
TGCAGTGCTGCCGGGACAGTCCAAGAGACCCAGTACTTC
CSAAGTVQETQYF